These 11 T cell receptor beta chains were all obtained from the same sample, sequenced in a study of untreated major depressive disorder. Sequencing was performed with immunoSEQ multiplex PCR; in TCRdb, only in-frame clones are kept and a portion is missing. This table holds tens of thousands of clones, over 75% found once. The sequencing input was CD4+ T cells from PBMCs. The source is a woman aged 25 to 45 in good health.

The DNA of the CDR3 is TGTGCCAGCAGTGCTCAGACACGGTCGGTCTACGAGCAGTACTTC. Its translation is CASSAQTRSVYEQYF. This chain uses TRBV5-6 with TRBJ2-7, with D uncertain. This CDR3 is built from 15 residues. Germline CDR1 SGHDT, CDR2 YYEEEE. The ends were cut back, 5 bases at V and 3 bases at J, with 18 bases in the middle.

V and J are TRBV15 and TRBJ1-4; possible D gene TRBD1, 6 bases. Germline V gives CDR1 LNHNV, CDR2 YYDKDF (reference sequence). V lost 4 bases to trimming and J lost 9 bases, with 15 bases between them. CDR3 length: 14 amino acids. The CDR3 loop reads CATSIVRTEKKLFF. CDR3 DNA sequence: TGTGCCACCAGCATAGTCCGGACAGAGAAAAAACTGTTTTTT.

The CDR3 loop reads CASSYDTNYGYTF. The CDR3 DNA follows: TGTGCCAGCAGTTACGACACTAACTATGGCTACACCTTC. The chain is built from TRBV6-5 and TRBJ1-2; D call uncertain. The V end was cut by 2 bases, the J end by 0 bases, with 4 bases between. This CDR3 has 13 residues. In germline, CDR1 is MNHEY, CDR2 SVGAGI.

The gene calls are TRBV6-1 and TRBJ2-1, with 12 bases lining up with TRBD2. In germline, CDR1 is MNHNS, CDR2 SASEGT. V was pared by 4 bases and J by 7 bases, with 5 bases of the junction left unmatched. This CDR3 has 15 amino acids. CDR3: CASSGSSGGANEQFF. DNA for the CDR3: TGTGCCAGCAGTGGTTCTAGCGGGGGGGCGAATGAGCAGTTCTTC.

This chain uses TRBV27 with TRBJ1-2, with unresolved D. Per the germline V gene, CDR1 is MNHEY and CDR2 is SMNVEV (reference sequence). Trimming removed 2 bases at V and 2 bases at J, with 6 bases between. The CDR3 has 13 amino acids. The CDR3 nucleotides read TGTGCCAGCAGTTTAGAAAGGAACTATGGCTACACCTTC. Amino acids: CASSLERNYGYTF.

The rearrangement links TRBV5-6 to TRBJ1-4; 7 bases fit TRBD1. Germline-derived CDR1 and CDR2 are SGHDT and YYEEEE. V shed 0 bases, J shed 4 bases, and the junction held 6 bases outside the gene matches. This CDR3 is built from 16 residues. The CDR3 sequence: CASSLVLTGINEKLFF. The CDR3, as DNA: TGTGCCAGCAGCTTGGTTCTGACAGGGATTAATGAAAAACTGTTTTTT.

The V gene is TRBV30, the J gene TRBJ1-5; D is ambiguous. This CDR3 spans 14 amino acids. Trimming took off 0 bases at V and 4 bases at J, with 10 bases between the two ends. In germline, CDR1 is GTSNPN, CDR2 SVGIG (reference sequence). CDR3 sequence (DNA): TGTGCCTGGAGTGTAAGGTCGGGGAATCAGCCCCAGCATTTT. Encoded protein: CAWSVRSGNQPQHF.

The V gene is TRBV14, the J gene TRBJ2-7; TRBD2 matches at 8 bases. The germline CDR1 and CDR2 sequences are SGHDN and FVKESK. The length of the CDR3 is 14 residues. The junction had 10 bases not matched to a gene; V was cut back by 3 bases and J by 9 bases. CDR3 coding DNA: TGTGCCAGCAGCCAGAACCCGGGACTAGTGGGGCAGTACTTC. It codes for CASSQNPGLVGQYF.

CDR3 DNA: TGTGCCAGCAGCTTCGACAGGCGGAATTCACCCCTCCACTTT. Protein product: CASSFDRRNSPLHF. The chain has TRBV7-9 and TRBJ1-6; D possibly corresponds to TRBD1 (6 bases). Germline V gives CDR1 SEHNR, CDR2 FQNEAQ (reference sequence). The CDR3 runs to 14 residues. V lost 3 bases and J lost 7, with 10 bases in between.

The chain employs TRBV6-5 and TRBJ1-1, with TRBD1 as a possible D gene (5 bases). The V gene's germline CDR1 is MNHEY and CDR2 SVGAGI. Trimming removed 8 bases from V and 2 bases from J, with 12 bases in between. The CDR3 runs 13 residues. The CDR3 coding sequence is TGTGCCAGCGGGGGACCCCGAAACACTGAAGCTTTCTTT. It specifies CASGGPRNTEAFF.

The chain uses TRBV7-2 and TRBJ1-4; D unresolved. The V gene lost 0 bases and the J gene lost 1 base, with 9 bases spanning the gap. The CDR3 totals 16 residues. Germline CDR1 SGHTA, CDR2 FQGNSA. CDR3 sequence reads: CASSLAIALTNEKLFF. In nucleotides, the CDR3 is TGTGCCAGCAGCTTAGCAATCGCGCTAACTAATGAAAAACTGTTTTTT.